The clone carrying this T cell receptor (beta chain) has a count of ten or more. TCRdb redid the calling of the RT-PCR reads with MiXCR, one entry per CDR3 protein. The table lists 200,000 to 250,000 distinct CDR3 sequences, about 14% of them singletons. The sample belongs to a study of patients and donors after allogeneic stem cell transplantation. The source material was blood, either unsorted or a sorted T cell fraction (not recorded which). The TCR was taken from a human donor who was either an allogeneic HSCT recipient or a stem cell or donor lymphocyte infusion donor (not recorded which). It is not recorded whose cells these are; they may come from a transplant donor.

The CDR3 spells CSAQTGTSEKLFF. CDR3 in DNA: TGCAGTGCACAAACCGGGACATCTGAAAAACTGTTTTTT. The chain employs TRBV20-1 and TRBJ1-4, with a weak D call TRBD1 (6 bases). Trimming cost V 6 bases and J 7 bases, with 15 bases left between them. The CDR3 runs 13 residues. Germline CDR1 DFQATT, CDR2 SNEGSKA (reference sequence).